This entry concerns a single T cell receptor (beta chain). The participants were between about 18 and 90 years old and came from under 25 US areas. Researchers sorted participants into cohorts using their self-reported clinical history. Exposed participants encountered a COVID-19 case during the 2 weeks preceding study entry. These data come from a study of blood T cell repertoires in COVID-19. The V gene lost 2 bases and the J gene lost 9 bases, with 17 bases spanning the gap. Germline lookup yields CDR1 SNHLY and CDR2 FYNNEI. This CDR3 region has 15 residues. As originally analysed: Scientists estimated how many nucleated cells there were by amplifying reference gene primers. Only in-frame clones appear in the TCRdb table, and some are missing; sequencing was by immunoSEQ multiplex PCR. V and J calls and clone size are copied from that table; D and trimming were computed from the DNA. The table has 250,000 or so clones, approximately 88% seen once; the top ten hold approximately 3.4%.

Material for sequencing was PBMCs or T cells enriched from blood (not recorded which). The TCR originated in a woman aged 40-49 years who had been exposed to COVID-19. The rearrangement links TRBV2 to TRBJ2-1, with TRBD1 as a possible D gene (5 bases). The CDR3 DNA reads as TGTGCCAGCAGTGAATGGGCAGAAGGTAGGGGTGAGCAGTTCTTC. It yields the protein CASSEWAEGRGEQFF.